The clone carrying this T cell receptor beta chain was found a few times. The antigen is not known. The sample has other DNA sequences that encode this CDR3 too. Clones were sequenced by immunoSEQ multiplex PCR, and TCRdb holds only the in-frame ones, with some missing. The sample lists 150,000 or so clones, approximately 80% occurring once. This entry is derived from a study of PD-1 blockade in classical Hodgkin lymphoma. All trial patients relapsed after autologous stem cell transplantation. Study findings and constraints: Those achieving complete response showed baseline diversity like newly diagnosed patients. Diminished baseline TCR diversity has been reported in newly diagnosed patients relative to healthy donors. CD4+ but not CD8+ TCR diversity rose significantly by C4D1.

Germline V gene data show CDR1 as MNHNS and CDR2 as SASEGT. The junction had 3 bases not matched to a gene; V was cut back by 2 bases and J by 3 bases. This CDR3 spans 14 amino acids. The receptor's source is a human donor with classical Hodgkin lymphoma. This specimen was peripheral blood mononuclear cells (PBMCs), taken before the second cycle of nivolumab. The rearrangement links TRBV6-1 to TRBJ2-7; the match to TRBD1 covers 8 bases. This CDR3 is CASSEFGQGYEQYF. The CDR3 nucleotides are TGTGCCAGCAGTGAATTCGGACAGGGCTACGAGCAGTACTTC.